This TCR beta chain came from a study of cytomegalovirus exposure and HLA in healthy donors. Repertoires were generated with immunoSEQ multiplex PCR, while TCRdb's copy carries only in-frame clones and drops some. The sample consists of more than 100,000 clones, 88% of them appearing once. The sequenced sample consisted of PBMCs. The receptor comes from a man aged 25 to 40 in good health and CMV-seronegative.

CDR3 protein: CASSSGVPYGYTF. CDR3 DNA sequence: TGTGCCAGCAGTTCAGGGGTCCCCTATGGCTACACCTTC. This chain connects TRBV6-5 to TRBJ1-2; tentative D call: TRBD1 (6 bases). Trimming left V 4 bases short and J 4 bases short, with 10 bases between. Germline V CDR1 and CDR2: MNHEY, SVGAGI. CDR3 length: 13 amino acids.